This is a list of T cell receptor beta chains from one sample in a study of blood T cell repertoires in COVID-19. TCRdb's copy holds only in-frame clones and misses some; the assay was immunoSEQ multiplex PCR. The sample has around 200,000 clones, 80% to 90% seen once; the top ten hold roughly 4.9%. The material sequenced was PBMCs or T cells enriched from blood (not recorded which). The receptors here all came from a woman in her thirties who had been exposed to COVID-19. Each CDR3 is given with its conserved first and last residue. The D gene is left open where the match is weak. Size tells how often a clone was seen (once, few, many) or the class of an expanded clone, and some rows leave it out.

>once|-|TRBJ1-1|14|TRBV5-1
TGCGCCAGCAGCTTGGCCGCGGGACTCATTGAAGCTTTCTTT
CASSLAAGLIEAFF
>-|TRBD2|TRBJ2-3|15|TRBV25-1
TGTGCCAGCAGTCGGGCTAGCGGGGGAGTAGATACGCAGTATTTT
CASSRASGGVDTQYF
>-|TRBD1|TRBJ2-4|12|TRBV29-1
TGCAGCGTTCACCCGACAGGGAACATTCAGTACTTC
CSVHPTGNIQYF
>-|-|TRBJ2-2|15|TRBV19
TGTGCCAGTAGCACATTGGGCGCCCCCACCGGGGAGCTGTTTTTT
CASSTLGAPTGELFF
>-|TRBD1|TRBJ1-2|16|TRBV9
TGTGCCAGCAGCGTAGAAAGCAGGGGGCATCGGTATGGCTACACCTTC
CASSVESRGHRYGYTF
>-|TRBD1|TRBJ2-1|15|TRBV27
TGTGCCAGCCTACGTCTCGGACAGGGGCGGAATGAGCAGTTCTTC
CASLRLGQGRNEQFF
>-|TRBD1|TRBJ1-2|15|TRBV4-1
TGCGCCAGCAGCCAAGAGGGGACAGGGGGAGGTGGCTACACCTTC
CASSQEGTGGGGYTF
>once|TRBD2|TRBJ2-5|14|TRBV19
TGTGCCAGTAGTCCTCCGGGACTACAAGAGACCCAGTACTTC
CASSPPGLQETQYF
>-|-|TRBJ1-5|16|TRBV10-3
TGTGCCATCAGTGAGTCGGGGTCAGGGTACAATCAGCCCCAGCATTTT
CAISESGSGYNQPQHF
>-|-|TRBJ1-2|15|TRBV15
TGTGCCACCAGCAGAGATCTGGCAACCGGGGGTGGCTACACCTTC
CATSRDLATGGGYTF
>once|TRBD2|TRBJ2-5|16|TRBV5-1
TGCGCCAGCAGCCCGGGGACTAGCGGGGACGGGGAGACCCAGTACTTC
CASSPGTSGDGETQYF
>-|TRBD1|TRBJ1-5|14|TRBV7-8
TGTGCCAGCAAACTCGGACAGGAGAATCAGCCCCAGCATTTT
CASKLGQENQPQHF
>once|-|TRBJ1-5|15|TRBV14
TGTGCCAGCAGCCAAGGAGGGTATAGCAATCAGCCCCAGCATTTT
CASSQGGYSNQPQHF
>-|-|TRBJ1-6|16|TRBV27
TGTGCCAGCAGTCCCCGACAGGTCGTCTATAATTCACCCCTCCACTTT
CASSPRQVVYNSPLHF
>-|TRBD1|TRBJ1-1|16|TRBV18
TGTGCCAGCTCACCCCGGACAGGGGGCGCCAGGACTGAAGCTTTCTTT
CASSPRTGGARTEAFF
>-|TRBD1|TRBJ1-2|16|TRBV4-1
TGCGCCAGCAGCCAAGATTTACAGGGGAGTGGATATGGCTACACCTTC
CASSQDLQGSGYGYTF
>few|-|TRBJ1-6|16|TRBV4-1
TGCGCCAGCAGCGAAAACCCTAGCTCCTATAATTCACCCCTCCACTTT
CASSENPSSYNSPLHF
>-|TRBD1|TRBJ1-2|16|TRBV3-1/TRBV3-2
TGTGCCAGCAGCTACTCGTCCGGGACAGGCTCCTATGGCTACACCTTC
CASSYSSGTGSYGYTF
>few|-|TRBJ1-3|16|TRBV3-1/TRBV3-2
TGTGCCAGCAGCCGGGGCACTCTGGATTCTGGAAACACCATATATTTT
CASSRGTLDSGNTIYF
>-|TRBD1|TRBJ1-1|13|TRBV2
TGTGCCAGCAATGAACAGGGGGACACTGAAGCTTTCTTT
CASNEQGDTEAFF
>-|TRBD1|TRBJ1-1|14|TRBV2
TGTGCCAGCAGTTGGACAGGGATTGGTTCTGAAGCTTTCTTT
CASSWTGIGSEAFF
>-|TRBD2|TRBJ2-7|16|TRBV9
TGTGCCAGCAGCGCCGGGGGAGGGTATCGTTCCTACGAGCAGTACTTC
CASSAGGGYRSYEQYF
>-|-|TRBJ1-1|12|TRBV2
TGTGCCAGCAGAGCCATGAACACTGAAGCTTTCTTT
CASRAMNTEAFF
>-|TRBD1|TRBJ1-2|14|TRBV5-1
TGCGCCAGCAGCCAGCGGACAGGGGGCTATGGCTACACCTTC
CASSQRTGGYGYTF
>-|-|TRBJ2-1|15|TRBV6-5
TGTGCCAGCAGTTACGTCCAGGGTATCGACAATGAGCAGTTCTTC
CASSYVQGIDNEQFF
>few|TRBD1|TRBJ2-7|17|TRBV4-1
TGCGCCAGCAGACCCAACGCAGGGGGCTACTCCTTCTACGAGCAGTACTTC
CASRPNAGGYSFYEQYF
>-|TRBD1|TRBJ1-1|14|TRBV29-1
TGCAGCGTCCTTTGGGGGACAGCCGTGGTGGAAGCTTTCTTT
CSVLWGTAVVEAFF
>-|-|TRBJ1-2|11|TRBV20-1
TGCAGTGCTAGCCGGGACTTTGGCTACACCTTC
CSASRDFGYTF
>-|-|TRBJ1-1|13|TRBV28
TGTGCCAGCAGTCCATCGGGGAACACTGAAGCTTTCTTT
CASSPSGNTEAFF
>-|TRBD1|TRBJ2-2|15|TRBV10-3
TGTGCCATCGCGGGGGACAGGGGTTTCGCCGGGGAGCTGTTTTTT
CAIAGDRGFAGELFF
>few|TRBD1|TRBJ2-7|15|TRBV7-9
TGTGCCAGCACCCCGCCGGGACAGGGTAACTACGAGCAGTACTTC
CASTPPGQGNYEQYF
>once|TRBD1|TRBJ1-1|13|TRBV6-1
TGTGCCAGCAGTGAAAGGAGGCAGGGGGGAACTTTCTTT
CASSERRQGGTFF